This TCR beta chain emerged from a study of T cells after yellow fever vaccination. As for the study in general: It was SMART-Seq v4 Ultra Low Input that prepared the fractions with low cell numbers.

The CDR3 contains 15 residues. The germline V and J ends were trimmed by 0 bases and 3 bases, with 10 bases remaining between them. Per the germline V gene, CDR1 is SGHRS and CDR2 is YFSETQ. TCRdb used MiXCR to reprocess the 5' RACE reads, holding one entry per CDR3 protein. The sample has approximately 330,000 distinct CDR3 sequences; approximately 4% are singletons. The table lists this clonotype with many counts. Specimen: PBMCs, collected 5 days after the yellow fever booster vaccination. This rearrangement joins TRBV5-1 to TRBJ1-3, with D uncertain. The source is a man aged 18 to 29 who received the YFV17D yellow fever vaccine. Here the CDR3 DNA reads TGCGCCAGCAGCTTGGCCGGAGGGTTTGGAAACACCATATATTTT. It yields the protein CASSLAGGFGNTIYF.